This TCR beta chain appears in the sequencing data of a study of OX40 agonist ivuxolimab in advanced cancers. The wider study: Age averaged 60 years (range 23 to 79), and 82.7% were male.

Sequencing was performed with immunoSEQ multiplex PCR; in TCRdb, only in-frame clones are kept and a portion is missing. The sample records roughly 90,000 clones, 90% to 95% being singletons. Trimming removed 4 bases at V and 0 bases at J, with 12 bases between. This CDR3 is 15 amino acids long. Germline V gene lookup returns CDR1 SGDLS and CDR2 YYNGEE. With autoimmune disease history or systemic immunosuppression, patients were excluded. This TCR was recovered from an adult with an advanced solid tumor such as melanoma, head and neck, liver or kidney cancer. This specimen was CD4+ or CD8+ T cells sorted from blood, taken in a trial of the OX40 agonist ivuxolimab. The chain has TRBV9 and TRBJ2-3; the D gene is possibly TRBD2 (6 bases). CDR3 sequence reads: CASSYGGTSTDTQYF. The CDR3 DNA reads as TGTGCCAGCAGCTACGGGGGAACTAGCACAGATACGCAGTATTTT.